The entry that follows covers one T cell receptor (beta chain) sequence. No antigen is known for it. Relapse after autologous stem cell transplantation occurred in every patient, and brentuximab vedotin exposure varied. These data belong to a study of PD-1 blockade in classical Hodgkin lymphoma. Across the study: Every 2 weeks, patients had 3 mg/kg nivolumab intravenously. Broader study findings: Some patients began nivolumab under 1 year after ASCT. These patients were excluded from later analyses.

CDR1 and CDR2 from the germline V gene are SGHAT and FQNNGV. This CDR3 is built from 14 residues. V lost 5 bases and J 10 bases, leaving 15 bases between the germline ends. Profiled with immunoSEQ multiplex PCR; TCRdb holds only in-frame clones, not every one. Altogether more than 15,000 clones are present, roughly 67% being singletons, with the ten largest covering 8.3%. Material: peripheral blood mononuclear cells (PBMCs), obtained before the second cycle of nivolumab. This sequence joins TRBV11-2 and TRBJ1-6; tentative D call: TRBD1 (5 bases). The receptor was derived from a human donor with classical Hodgkin lymphoma. The CDR3 sequence is CASSDRDRSSPLHF. In DNA form, the CDR3 reads TGTGCCAGCAGCGACCGGGACCGAAGCTCACCCCTCCACTTT.